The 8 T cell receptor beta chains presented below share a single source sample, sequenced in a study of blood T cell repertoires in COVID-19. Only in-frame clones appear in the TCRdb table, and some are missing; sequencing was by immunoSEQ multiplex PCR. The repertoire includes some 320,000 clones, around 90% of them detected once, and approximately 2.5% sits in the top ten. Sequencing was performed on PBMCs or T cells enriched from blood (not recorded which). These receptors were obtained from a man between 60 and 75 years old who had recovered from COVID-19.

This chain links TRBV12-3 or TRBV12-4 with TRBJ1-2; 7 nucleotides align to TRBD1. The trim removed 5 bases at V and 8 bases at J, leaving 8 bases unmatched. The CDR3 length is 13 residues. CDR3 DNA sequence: TGTGCCAGCAGTAATCGACAGGGTGCGGGCTACACCTTC. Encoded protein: CASSNRQGAGYTF.

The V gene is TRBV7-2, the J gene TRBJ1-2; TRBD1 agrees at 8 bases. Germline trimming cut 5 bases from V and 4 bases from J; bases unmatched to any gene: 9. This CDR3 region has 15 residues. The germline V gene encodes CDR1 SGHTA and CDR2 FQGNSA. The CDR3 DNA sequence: TGTGCCAGCAGCGCTATGACAGGGGTAATCTATGGCTACACCTTC. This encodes CASSAMTGVIYGYTF.

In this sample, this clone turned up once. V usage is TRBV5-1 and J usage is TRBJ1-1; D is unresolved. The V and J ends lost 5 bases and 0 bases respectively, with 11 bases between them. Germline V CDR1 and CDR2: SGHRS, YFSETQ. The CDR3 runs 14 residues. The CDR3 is CASRRNEMNTEAFF. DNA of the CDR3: TGCGCCAGCAGGCGAAATGAAATGAACACTGAAGCTTTCTTT. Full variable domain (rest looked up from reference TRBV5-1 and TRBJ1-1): KAGVTQTPRYLIKTRGQQVTLSCSPISGHRSVSWYQQTPGQGLQFLFEYFSETQRNKGNFPGRFSGRQFSNSRSEMNVSTLELGDSALYLCASRRNEMNTEAFFGQGTRLTVV.

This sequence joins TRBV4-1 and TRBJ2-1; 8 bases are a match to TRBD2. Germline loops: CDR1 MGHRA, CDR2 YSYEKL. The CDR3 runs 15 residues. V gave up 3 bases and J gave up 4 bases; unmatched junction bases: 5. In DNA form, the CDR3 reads TGCGCCAGCAGCCAGACCGGGACTAGATACAATGAGCAGTTCTTC. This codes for CASSQTGTRYNEQFF.

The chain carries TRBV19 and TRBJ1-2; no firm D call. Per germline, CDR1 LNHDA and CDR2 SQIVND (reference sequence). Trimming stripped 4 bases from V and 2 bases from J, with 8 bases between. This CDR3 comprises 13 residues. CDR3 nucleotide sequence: TGTGCCAGTAGTACAGGAGGAAACTATGGCTACACCTTC. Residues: CASSTGGNYGYTF.

CDR3: CASSHQGQGLDEQFF. The CDR3 bases are TGCGCCAGCAGCCATCAAGGACAGGGTTTAGATGAGCAGTTCTTC. This rearrangement joins TRBV4-1 to TRBJ2-1; 8 bases fit TRBD1. This CDR3 comprises 15 residues. The J segment lost 8 bases and the V segment lost 3 bases, leaving 9 bases of the junction unmatched. From germline, CDR1 is MGHRA and CDR2 YSYEKL.

The CDR3 loop reads CASSLGSLSYEQYF. The CDR3 DNA sequence: TGTGCCAGCAGCTTGGGCAGTCTTTCCTACGAGCAGTACTTC. V and J are TRBV5-4 and TRBJ2-7; unclear D gene. The germline V and J ends were trimmed by 0 bases and 1 base, with 8 bases remaining between them. Germline V gene sequence: CDR1 SGHNT, CDR2 YYREEE (reference sequence). There are 14 residues in the CDR3.

CDR3 sequence: CASSFETGLFGNTIYF. DNA for the CDR3: TGCGCCAGCAGTTTCGAGACAGGGCTTTTTGGAAACACCATATATTTT. The rearrangement uses TRBV5-1 and TRBJ1-3; TRBD1 matches at 7 bases. V was pared by 5 bases and J by 3 bases, with 11 bases of the junction left unmatched. In germline, CDR1 is SGHRS, CDR2 YFSETQ. The CDR3 covers 16 residues.